This T cell receptor beta chain was sequenced during a study of TIL therapy for anti-PD-1-resistant metastatic lung cancer. Background on the study: Patients then received nivolumab; progressors got lymphodepletion, TIL and IL-2. Half of patients were current or former smokers. Overall study findings and caveats: The cohort had more treatment-naive, never-smoker and oncogene-addicted patients than typical.

The libraries were made with immunoSEQ v3. This table comes from immunoSEQ multiplex PCR, and its TCRdb copy is limited to in-frame clones, with some not included. The data show more than 50,000 clones, 87% seen once. As to this clone: Antigen: not known.

As for time point: pre-treatment sample, taken before nivolumab and TIL therapy. Germline V gene data show CDR1 as GTSNPN and CDR2 as SVGIG (reference sequence). V was shortened by 3 bases and J by 1 base, with 7 bases between the two germline ends. The CDR3 has 13 amino acids. Sequenced material: blood, taken at baseline. The J gene is TRBJ2-1, the V gene TRBV30; no clear D gene. The sequence came from a person aged 25 to 80 with non-small cell lung cancer. As DNA, the CDR3 is TGTGCCTGGAGCCGGGTATCCTACAATGAGCAGTTCTTC. Amino acid sequence: CAWSRVSYNEQFF.